The rows below give T cell receptor beta chains drawn from one sample of a study of T cell responses to AZD1222 COVID-19 vaccine. Assay used: immunoSEQ multiplex PCR; TCRdb lists only in-frame clones, some missing. The sample lists around 110,000 clones, roughly 87% occurring once. The specimen comprised peripheral blood, sampled on day 0 of AZD1222 vaccination. These receptor sequences come from an adult in good health. CDR3s include the opening cysteine and the closing phenylalanine or tryptophan. Fields, in order: J gene, clone size, V gene, D gene, CDR3 DNA, CDR3 protein. A D gene is named only where the DNA matches it firmly. Size is omitted from some rows. Given values are once, few, many or a class for expanded clones.

J gene: TRBJ2-3; clone size: .; V gene: TRBV4-2; D gene: TRBD2; CDR3 DNA: TGTGCCAGCAGCCAAGATAGGATAGCGGGGGGCGTCACAGATACGCAGTATTTT; CDR3 protein: CASSQDRIAGGVTDTQYF
J gene: TRBJ2-5; clone size: .; V gene: TRBV6-5; D gene: .; CDR3 DNA: TGTGCCAGCAGTTACCCTAGTGAGGAGACCCAGTACTTC; CDR3 protein: CASSYPSEETQYF
J gene: TRBJ1-1; clone size: .; V gene: TRBV3-1/TRBV3-2; D gene: .; CDR3 DNA: TGTGCCAGCAGCCGCATTCCCTTGGGCCGGGGGGACACTGAAGCTTTCTTT; CDR3 protein: CASSRIPLGRGDTEAFF
J gene: TRBJ2-7; clone size: .; V gene: TRBV9; D gene: TRBD1; CDR3 DNA: TGTGCCAGCAGCAGAAGGACAGGGGGTCACGAGCAGTACTTC; CDR3 protein: CASSRRTGGHEQYF
J gene: TRBJ2-1; clone size: few; V gene: TRBV10-1; D gene: .; CDR3 DNA: TGCGCCAGCAGTGACCCTCGAGGATATCGCCAATTCTTC; CDR3 protein: CASSDPRGYRQFF
J gene: TRBJ2-7; clone size: .; V gene: TRBV6-2/TRBV6-3; D gene: TRBD2; CDR3 DNA: TGTGCCAGCAGTTCCCCCCCGGGTAGCGGGGGGATCTCCTACGAGCAGTACTTC; CDR3 protein: CASSSPPGSGGISYEQYF
J gene: TRBJ1-1; clone size: few; V gene: TRBV7-3; D gene: .; CDR3 DNA: TGTGCCAGCAGCTCGGTAGGCACTGAAGCTTTCTTT; CDR3 protein: CASSSVGTEAFF
J gene: TRBJ1-2; clone size: .; V gene: TRBV10-3; D gene: TRBD1; CDR3 DNA: TGTGCCACAGGCGGGGACAGCTACTATGGCTACACCTTC; CDR3 protein: CATGGDSYYGYTF
J gene: TRBJ2-5; clone size: .; V gene: TRBV9; D gene: .; CDR3 DNA: TGTGCCAGCAGCCCCTCCTTGGGGGGCCCGTACCAAGAGACCCAGTACTTC; CDR3 protein: CASSPSLGGPYQETQYF
J gene: TRBJ1-4; clone size: .; V gene: TRBV7-8; D gene: .; CDR3 DNA: TGTGCCAGCAGCTTAGTCGAGACTAATGAAAAACTGTTTTTT; CDR3 protein: CASSLVETNEKLFF
J gene: TRBJ1-6; clone size: .; V gene: TRBV6-4; D gene: .; CDR3 DNA: TGTGCCAGCAGTAGTCAGGGAGGTTCACCCCTCCACTTT; CDR3 protein: CASSSQGGSPLHF
J gene: TRBJ1-5; clone size: .; V gene: TRBV24-1; D gene: .; CDR3 DNA: TGTGCCACCAGTGATCTTCCGAGCAATCAGCCCCAGCATTTT; CDR3 protein: CATSDLPSNQPQHF
J gene: TRBJ2-1; clone size: .; V gene: TRBV9; D gene: TRBD2; CDR3 DNA: TGTGCCAGCAGCGTCCCTAGCGGGCACCTTAACAATGAGCAGTTCTTC; CDR3 protein: CASSVPSGHLNNEQFF
J gene: TRBJ2-5; clone size: .; V gene: TRBV15; D gene: .; CDR3 DNA: TGTGCCACCAGCAGAGATATAGAGACCCAGTACTTC; CDR3 protein: CATSRDIETQYF
J gene: TRBJ1-1; clone size: .; V gene: TRBV19; D gene: TRBD1; CDR3 DNA: TGTGCCAGTAGTACCCGACAGGGGTTGGACACTGAAGCTTTCTTT; CDR3 protein: CASSTRQGLDTEAFF
J gene: TRBJ1-5; clone size: .; V gene: TRBV4-2; D gene: TRBD1; CDR3 DNA: TGTGCCAGCAGCCAAGATCTAACAGGGGGATTGAGCAATCAGCCCCAGCATTTT; CDR3 protein: CASSQDLTGGLSNQPQHF
J gene: TRBJ2-2; clone size: .; V gene: TRBV11-2; D gene: .; CDR3 DNA: TGTGCCAGCAGCTCAGGGCGGGACGGGGAGCTGTTTTTT; CDR3 protein: CASSSGRDGELFF
J gene: TRBJ2-3; clone size: .; V gene: TRBV11-3; D gene: .; CDR3 DNA: TGTGCCAGCAGCCCCCGGACTGGAGATACGCAGTATTTT; CDR3 protein: CASSPRTGDTQYF
J gene: TRBJ1-1; clone size: .; V gene: TRBV28; D gene: TRBD1; CDR3 DNA: TGTGCCAGCAGAACAGGGGAGGACTGGGACACTGAAGCTTTCTTT; CDR3 protein: CASRTGEDWDTEAFF
J gene: TRBJ1-2; clone size: .; V gene: TRBV28; D gene: .; CDR3 DNA: TGTGCCAGCAGTCCGCCAGGGCGGTCAGGGTATGGCTACACCTTC; CDR3 protein: CASSPPGRSGYGYTF
J gene: TRBJ1-3; clone size: .; V gene: TRBV7-9; D gene: .; CDR3 DNA: TGTGCCAGCAGCTTAACGGGAAACACCATATATTTT; CDR3 protein: CASSLTGNTIYF
J gene: TRBJ1-6; clone size: .; V gene: TRBV3-1/TRBV3-2; D gene: TRBD1; CDR3 DNA: TGTGCCAGCAGCCAAGCAACAGGGGAGGGTTCACCCCTCCACTTT; CDR3 protein: CASSQATGEGSPLHF